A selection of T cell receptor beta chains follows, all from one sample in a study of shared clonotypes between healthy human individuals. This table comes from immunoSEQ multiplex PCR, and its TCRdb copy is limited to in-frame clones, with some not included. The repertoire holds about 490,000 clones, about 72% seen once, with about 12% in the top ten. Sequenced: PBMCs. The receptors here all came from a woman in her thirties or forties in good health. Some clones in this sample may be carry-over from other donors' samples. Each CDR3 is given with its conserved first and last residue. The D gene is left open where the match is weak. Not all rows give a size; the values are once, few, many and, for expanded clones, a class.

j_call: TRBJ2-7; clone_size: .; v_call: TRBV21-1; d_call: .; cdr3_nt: TGTGCCAGCAGCAAAGGGCGGGGGGAAGACTACGAGCAGTACTTC; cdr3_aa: CASSKGRGEDYEQYF
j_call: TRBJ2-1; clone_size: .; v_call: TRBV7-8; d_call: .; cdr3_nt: TGTGCCAGCAGCTTAGTACAAAACAATGAGCAGTTCTTC; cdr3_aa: CASSLVQNNEQFF
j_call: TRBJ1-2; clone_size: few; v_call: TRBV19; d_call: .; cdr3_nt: TGTGCCAGTAGTATTTCGTCGGGGGCTGGTGGCTACACCTTC; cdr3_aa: CASSISSGAGGYTF
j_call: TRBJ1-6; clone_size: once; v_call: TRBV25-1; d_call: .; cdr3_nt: TGTGCCAGCAGTTGGGGGAGGAATTCACCCCTCCACTTT; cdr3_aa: CASSWGRNSPLHF
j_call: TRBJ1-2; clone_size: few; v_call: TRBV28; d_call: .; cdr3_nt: TGTGCCAGCAGGCCCACAGGGCTTGAGGACTATGGCTACACCTTC; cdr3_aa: CASRPTGLEDYGYTF
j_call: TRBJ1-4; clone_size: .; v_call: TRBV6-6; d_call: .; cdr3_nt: TGTGCCAGCAGTTACTCGGGAAGGGTTTACGAAAAACTGTTTTTT; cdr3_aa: CASSYSGRVYEKLFF
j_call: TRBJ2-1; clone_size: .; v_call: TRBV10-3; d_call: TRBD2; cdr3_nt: TGTGCCATCAGTGGCCCAGGAGCTAGCGGGAGGACCAATGAGCAGTTCTTC; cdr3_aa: CAISGPGASGRTNEQFF
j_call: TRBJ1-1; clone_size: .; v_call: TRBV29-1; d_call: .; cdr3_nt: TGCAGCGCCGCCGCCGACAGGAACACTGAAGCTTTCTTT; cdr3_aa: CSAAADRNTEAFF
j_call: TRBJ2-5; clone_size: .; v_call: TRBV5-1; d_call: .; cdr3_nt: TGCGCCAGCAGCTTGGGGACACAACAAGAGACCCAGTACTTC; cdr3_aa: CASSLGTQQETQYF
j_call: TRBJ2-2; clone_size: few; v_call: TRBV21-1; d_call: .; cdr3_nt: TGTGCCAGCAGCTACGACAGGCCGAACACCGGGGAGCTGTTTTTT; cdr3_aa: CASSYDRPNTGELFF
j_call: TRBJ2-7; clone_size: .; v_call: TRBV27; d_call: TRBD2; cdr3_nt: TGTGCCAGCAGTTTATCTGACCTAGCGGGGGAGCAGTACTTC; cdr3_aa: CASSLSDLAGEQYF
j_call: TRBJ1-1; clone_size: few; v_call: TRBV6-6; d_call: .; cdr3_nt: TGTGCCAGCAGTTACTCGATCCAGGAGACTGAAGCTTTCTTT; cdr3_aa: CASSYSIQETEAFF
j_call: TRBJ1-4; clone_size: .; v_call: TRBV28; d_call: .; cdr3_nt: TGTGCCAGCAGTTTGAGGACCTTGAATGAAAAACTGTTTTTT; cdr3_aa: CASSLRTLNEKLFF
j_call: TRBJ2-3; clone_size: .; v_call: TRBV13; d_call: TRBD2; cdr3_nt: TGTGCCAGCAGCATCTTCGGACTAGCGGGCACAGATACGCAGTATTTT; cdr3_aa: CASSIFGLAGTDTQYF
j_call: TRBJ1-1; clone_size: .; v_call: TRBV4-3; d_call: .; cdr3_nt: TGCGCCAGCAGCCACACCTGGGGAGACACTGAAGCTTTCTTT; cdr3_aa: CASSHTWGDTEAFF
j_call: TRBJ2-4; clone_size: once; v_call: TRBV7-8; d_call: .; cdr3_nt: TGTGCCAGCAGCTTAGTCGGTTCTGCGGGTCATATTCAGTACTTC; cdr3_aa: CASSLVGSAGHIQYF
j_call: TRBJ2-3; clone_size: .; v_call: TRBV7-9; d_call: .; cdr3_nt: TGTGCCAGCAGCCATAACAGGGCTGGGGATACGCAGTATTTT; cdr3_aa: CASSHNRAGDTQYF
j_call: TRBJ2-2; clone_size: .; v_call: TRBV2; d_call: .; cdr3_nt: TGTGCCAGTAGCCGGACGGAGAACACCGGGGAGCTGTTTTTT; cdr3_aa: CASSRTENTGELFF
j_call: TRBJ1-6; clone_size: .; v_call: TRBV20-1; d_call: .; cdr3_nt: TGCAGTGCCTCTGGGGGAAGGGCCCTCCACTTT; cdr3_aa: CSASGGRALHF
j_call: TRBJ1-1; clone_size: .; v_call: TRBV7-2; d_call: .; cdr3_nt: TGTGCCAGCAGCTTAGCGCCCAGGAACACTGAAGCTTTCTTT; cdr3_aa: CASSLAPRNTEAFF
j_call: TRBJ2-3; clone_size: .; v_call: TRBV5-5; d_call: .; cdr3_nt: TGTGCCAGCAGCTTGGTTCTCAGGGGAGATACGCAGTATTTT; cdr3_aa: CASSLVLRGDTQYF
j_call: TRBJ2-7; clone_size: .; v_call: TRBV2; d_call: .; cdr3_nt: TGTGCCAGCAGTGTAGGCGACTACGAGCAGTACTTC; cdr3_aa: CASSVGDYEQYF
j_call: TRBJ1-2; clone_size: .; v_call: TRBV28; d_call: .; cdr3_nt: TGTGCCAGCAGTTGGGGATCCGGGACTCCTTTAGGCTACACCTTC; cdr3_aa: CASSWGSGTPLGYTF
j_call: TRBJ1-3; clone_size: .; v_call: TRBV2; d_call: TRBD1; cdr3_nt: TGTGCCAGCAGCGACGACAGGGAGGTAAACACCATATATTTT; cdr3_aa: CASSDDREVNTIYF
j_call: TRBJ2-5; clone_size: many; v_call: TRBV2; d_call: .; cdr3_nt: TGTGCCAGCAGTGTTTATAGGGTTGAGGAGACCCAGTACTTC; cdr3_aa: CASSVYRVEETQYF
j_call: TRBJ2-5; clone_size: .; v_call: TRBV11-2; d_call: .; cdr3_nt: TGTGCCAGCAGCTTAGGCAGGGTGGAGACCCAGTACTTC; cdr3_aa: CASSLGRVETQYF
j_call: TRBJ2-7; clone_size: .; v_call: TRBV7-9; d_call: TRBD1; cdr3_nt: TGTGCCAGCAGCTACTACCGGGACAGAGCCTACGAGCAGTACTTC; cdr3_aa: CASSYYRDRAYEQYF
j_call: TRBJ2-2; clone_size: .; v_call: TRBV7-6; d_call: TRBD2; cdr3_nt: TGTGCCAGCGCGCGGGGGAGGCCTGCGAACACCGGGGAGCTGTTTTTT; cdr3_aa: CASARGRPANTGELFF
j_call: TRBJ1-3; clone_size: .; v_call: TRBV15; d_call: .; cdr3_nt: TGTGCCACCAGCAGAGGAGGGATGAACACCATATATTTT; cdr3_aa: CATSRGGMNTIYF
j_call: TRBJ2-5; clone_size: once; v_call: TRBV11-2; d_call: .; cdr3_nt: TGTGCCAGCAGACAGAGGAGGCCGGGGGAGACCCAGTACTTC; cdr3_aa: CASRQRRPGETQYF
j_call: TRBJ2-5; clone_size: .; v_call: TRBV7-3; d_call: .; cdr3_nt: TGTGCCAGCAGCCGGGGGAGCCAAGAGACCCAGTACTTC; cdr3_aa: CASSRGSQETQYF
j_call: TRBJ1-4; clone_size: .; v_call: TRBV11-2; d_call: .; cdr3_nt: TGTGCCAGCAGCTCGGGTCCCGAAATGTACGGACTGTTTTTT; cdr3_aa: CASSSGPEMYGLFF
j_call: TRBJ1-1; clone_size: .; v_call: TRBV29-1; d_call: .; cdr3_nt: TGCAGCGTTTCCAACACTGAAGCTTTCTTT; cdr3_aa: CSVSNTEAFF
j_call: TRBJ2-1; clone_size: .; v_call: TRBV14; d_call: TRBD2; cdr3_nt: TGTGCCAGCAGCCCTTTAGCGGGAGGCTACAATGAGCAGTTCTTC; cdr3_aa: CASSPLAGGYNEQFF
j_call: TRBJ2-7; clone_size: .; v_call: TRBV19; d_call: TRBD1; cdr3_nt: TGTGCCAGTAGTATCGACAGGGAGTACGAGCAGTACTTC; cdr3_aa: CASSIDREYEQYF
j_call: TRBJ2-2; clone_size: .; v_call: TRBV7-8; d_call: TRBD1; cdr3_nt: TGTGCCAGCAGCTTGGACAGGGTGAACACCGGGGAGCTGTTTTTT; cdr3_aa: CASSLDRVNTGELFF
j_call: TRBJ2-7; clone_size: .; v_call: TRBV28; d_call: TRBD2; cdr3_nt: TGTGCCAGCAGGTATCCTAGCGGGGGCTACGAGCAGTACTTC; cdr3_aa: CASRYPSGGYEQYF
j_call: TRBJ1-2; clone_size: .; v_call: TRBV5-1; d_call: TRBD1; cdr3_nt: TGCGCCAGCAGCCTGGGACAGCCCACATCTTCTGGCTACACCTTC; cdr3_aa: CASSLGQPTSSGYTF
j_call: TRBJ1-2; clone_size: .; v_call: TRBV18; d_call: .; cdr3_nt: TGTGCCAGCTCAGACGTACAGGGCAACTATGGCTACACCTTC; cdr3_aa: CASSDVQGNYGYTF
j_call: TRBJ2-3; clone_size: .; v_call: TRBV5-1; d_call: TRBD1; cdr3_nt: TGCGCCAGCGCTGTGGGACAGGGACGCACAGATACGCAGTATTTT; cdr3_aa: CASAVGQGRTDTQYF
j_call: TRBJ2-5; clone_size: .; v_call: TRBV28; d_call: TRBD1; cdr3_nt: TGTGCCAGCAGTTCGTCGACAGGGACCTCCCACCAAGAGACCCAGTACTTC; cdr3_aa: CASSSSTGTSHQETQYF
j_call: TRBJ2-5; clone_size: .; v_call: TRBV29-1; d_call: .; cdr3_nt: TGCAGCGTTGAAGAAGTCAGAGAGACCCAGTACTTC; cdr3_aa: CSVEEVRETQYF
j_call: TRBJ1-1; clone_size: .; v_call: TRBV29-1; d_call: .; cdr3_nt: TGCAGCGTTGATGAGAACACTGAAGCTTTCTTT; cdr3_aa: CSVDENTEAFF
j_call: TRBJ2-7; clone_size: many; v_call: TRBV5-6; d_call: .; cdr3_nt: TGTGCCAGCAGCTTGGCCCCGACAGTCGCGACCTACGAGCAGTACTTC; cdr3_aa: CASSLAPTVATYEQYF
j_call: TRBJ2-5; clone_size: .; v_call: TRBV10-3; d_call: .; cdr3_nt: TGTGCCATCAGGGGGGGTGGTTTTCCAGAGACCCAGTACTTC; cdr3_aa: CAIRGGGFPETQYF
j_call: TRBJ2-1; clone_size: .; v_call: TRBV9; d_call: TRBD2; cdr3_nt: TGTGCCAGCAGCCCCCGGGGACTAGCGGGAGACCATGAGCAGTTCTTC; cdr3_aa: CASSPRGLAGDHEQFF
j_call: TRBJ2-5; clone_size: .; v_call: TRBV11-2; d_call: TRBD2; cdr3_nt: TGTGCCAGCAGCCCTAGTGCGGGAGGAGAGACCCAGTACTTC; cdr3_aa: CASSPSAGGETQYF
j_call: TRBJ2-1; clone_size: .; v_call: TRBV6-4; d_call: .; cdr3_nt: TGTGCCAGCAGTGAGAGTGGGGCACGGGATGAGCAGTTCTTC; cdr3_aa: CASSESGARDEQFF